A single sample gave rise to the 13 T cell receptor beta chains below, sequenced in a study of Graves' ophthalmopathy and Graves' hyperthyroidism. For repertoire sequencing, the TCR beta CDR3 regions were amplified from RNA transcripts. Amplification began with first-round RT-PCR using HTBI primers, then second-round multiplex PCR was performed. TCRdb reprocessed the multiplex PCR reads with MiXCR, giving one entry per CDR3 protein. This sample carries 300,000 to 400,000 distinct CDR3 sequences, approximately 18% of them seen once, and the ten largest clones take approximately 2.4%. The sample comprised peripheral blood. The receptors derive from an adult woman with stable Graves' hyperthyroidism.

This clonotype appeared many times. J is TRBJ2-2 and V is TRBV7-2; 7 bases are a match to TRBD1. Germline CDR1 and CDR2: SGHTA and FQGNSA. This CDR3 region has 16 residues. V was pared by 1 base and J by 7 bases, with 9 bases of the junction left unmatched. This CDR3 is CASSLELQGFGGELFF. The CDR3 DNA is TGTGCCAGCAGCTTAGAGCTACAGGGGTTTGGCGGGGAGCTGTTTTTT. Variable domain in full (rest from reference TRBV7-2 and TRBJ2-2): GAGVSQSPSNKVTEKGKDVELRCDPISGHTALYWYRQSLGQGLEFLIYFQGNSAPDKSGLPSDRFSAERTGGSVSTLTIQRTQQEDSAVYLCASSLELQGFGGELFFGEGSRLTVL.

This clonotype was recorded many times. This chain connects TRBV7-2 to TRBJ1-2; TRBD1 agrees at 8 bases. The CDR3 is made up of 14 amino acids. J gave up 6 bases and V 3 bases, and 6 bases lay outside the gene matches. Germline CDR1 SGHTA, CDR2 FQGNSA. CDR3 bases: TGTGCCAGCAGCTTTACGGGACAGGCCCATGGCTACACCTTC. Translated: CASSFTGQAHGYTF.

This clonotype came up many times. This chain connects TRBV13 to TRBJ1-6, with 10 bases aligning to TRBD1. Germline values: CDR1 PRHDT, CDR2 FYEKMQ (reference sequence). CDR3 length: 14 residues. Unmatched junction bases numbered 3, after V lost 3 bases and J lost 10 bases. CDR3 region: CASSFGQGESPLHF. CDR3 sequence (DNA): TGTGCCAGCAGCTTCGGACAGGGGGAATCACCCCTCCACTTT.

This clonotype was observed many times. The chain couples TRBV29-1 to TRBJ2-2; the D is unclear. The CDR3 is 12 amino acids. V lost 7 bases and J 0 bases, leaving 6 bases between the germline ends. Germline CDR1 SQVTM, CDR2 ANQGSEA. This chain's CDR3 is CSGLANTGELFF. Written as DNA, the CDR3 is TGCAGCGGTCTGGCGAACACCGGGGAGCTGTTTTTT.

The chain uses TRBV5-1 and TRBJ2-7; possible D gene TRBD1, 6 bases. The CDR3 spans 14 residues. From germline, CDR1 is SGHRS and CDR2 YFSETQ. V was pared by 4 bases and J by 3 bases, with 14 bases between. The CDR3 spells CASSSGDNNYEQYF. The CDR3, as DNA: TGCGCCAGCAGCAGTGGGGACAACAACTACGAGCAGTACTTC.

This clonotype occurred many times. The V gene is TRBV20-1, the J gene TRBJ1-1; TRBD1 matches at 8 bases. The CDR3 runs 14 residues. The germline V gene has CDR1 DFQATT and CDR2 SNEGSKA (reference sequence). After removal of 3 bases from V and 7 bases from J, the junction contained 10 bases not matched to a gene. Here the CDR3 reads CSASLPRTGREAFF. CDR3 nucleotides: TGCAGTGCTAGTCTACCGAGGACAGGGCGTGAAGCTTTCTTT.

This clonotype was counted many times. A much more abundant neighbour one base away suggests this may be a read error. V usage is TRBV27 and J usage is TRBJ1-6; perhaps TRBD1 as D (6 bases). This CDR3 spans 16 amino acids. In germline, CDR1 is MNHEY, CDR2 SMNVEV (reference sequence). CDR3 loop: CASSFTTAGGRSHLHF. The CDR3 DNA reads TGTGCCAGCAGTTTTACGACTGCCGGGGGCAGGTCACACCTCCACTTT.

This clonotype was observed many times. The J gene is TRBJ2-5, the V gene TRBV12-3 or TRBV12-4; D could derive from TRBD1 or TRBD2 (5 bases each). The CDR3 spans 15 residues. Between the trimmed V and J ends, which lost 5 bases and 5 bases, there was a span of 18 bases. CDR3 amino acids: CASSPGGSGRETQYF. Here the CDR3 DNA reads TGTGCCAGCAGTCCTGGGGGTTCCGGACGGGAGACCCAGTACTTC.

This clonotype was seen at least ten times. The V gene is TRBV12-3 or TRBV12-4, the J gene TRBJ2-2; TRBD1 matches at 7 bases. The CDR3 is 17 amino acids. J was trimmed by 1 base and V by 3 bases; bases with no gene match: 8. The chain's CDR3 is CASSLGLGTENTGELFF. DNA of the CDR3: TGTGCCAGCAGTTTGGGTTTAGGGACAGAGAACACCGGGGAGCTGTTTTTT.

CDR3 sequence: CASSLLKIREQDV. The CDR3 region has the DNA TGTGCCAGCAGTTTGTTAAAGATTCGGGAGCAGGACGTC. J is TRBJ2-7 and V is TRBV28; maybe TRBD2 (6 bases). The CDR3 totals 13 residues. Germline CDR1 MDHEN, CDR2 SYDVKM.

This clonotype has a count of ten or more. V and J are TRBV11-2 and TRBJ2-2; D gene uncertain. Germline values: CDR1 SGHAT, CDR2 FQNNGV. Trimming left V 4 bases short and J 1 base short, with 13 bases between. This CDR3 has 16 amino acids. The CDR3 nucleotides are TGTGCCAGCAGCTCCCCCCCGGGCTTGAACACCGGGGAGCTGTTTTTT. This encodes CASSSPPGLNTGELFF.

This clonotype turned up a few times. One end of the junction varies from germline; a read error may be responsible. The chain has TRBV5-8 and TRBJ2-5, with a possible D match to TRBD2 (5 bases). The CDR3 covers 17 residues. Germline V CDR1 and CDR2: SGHTS, YDEGEE. This chain's CDR3 is CASSLGGNLVLKETKYF. The CDR3 DNA follows: TGTGCCAGCAGCTTGGGAGGGAACCTAGTACTCAAAGAGACCAAGTACTTC.

This chain joins TRBV30 and TRBJ1-1; TRBD1 matches at 9 bases. CDR1 is GTSNPN and CDR2 is SVGIG in the germline V gene (reference sequence). Losses at the gene ends were 5 bases for V and 3 bases for J; bases not matched to a gene: 7. This CDR3 spans 14 amino acids. The CDR3, as DNA: TGTGCCTGGCGGACATGGACAGGGGACACTGAAGCTTTCTTT. Translating gives CAWRTWTGDTEAFF.